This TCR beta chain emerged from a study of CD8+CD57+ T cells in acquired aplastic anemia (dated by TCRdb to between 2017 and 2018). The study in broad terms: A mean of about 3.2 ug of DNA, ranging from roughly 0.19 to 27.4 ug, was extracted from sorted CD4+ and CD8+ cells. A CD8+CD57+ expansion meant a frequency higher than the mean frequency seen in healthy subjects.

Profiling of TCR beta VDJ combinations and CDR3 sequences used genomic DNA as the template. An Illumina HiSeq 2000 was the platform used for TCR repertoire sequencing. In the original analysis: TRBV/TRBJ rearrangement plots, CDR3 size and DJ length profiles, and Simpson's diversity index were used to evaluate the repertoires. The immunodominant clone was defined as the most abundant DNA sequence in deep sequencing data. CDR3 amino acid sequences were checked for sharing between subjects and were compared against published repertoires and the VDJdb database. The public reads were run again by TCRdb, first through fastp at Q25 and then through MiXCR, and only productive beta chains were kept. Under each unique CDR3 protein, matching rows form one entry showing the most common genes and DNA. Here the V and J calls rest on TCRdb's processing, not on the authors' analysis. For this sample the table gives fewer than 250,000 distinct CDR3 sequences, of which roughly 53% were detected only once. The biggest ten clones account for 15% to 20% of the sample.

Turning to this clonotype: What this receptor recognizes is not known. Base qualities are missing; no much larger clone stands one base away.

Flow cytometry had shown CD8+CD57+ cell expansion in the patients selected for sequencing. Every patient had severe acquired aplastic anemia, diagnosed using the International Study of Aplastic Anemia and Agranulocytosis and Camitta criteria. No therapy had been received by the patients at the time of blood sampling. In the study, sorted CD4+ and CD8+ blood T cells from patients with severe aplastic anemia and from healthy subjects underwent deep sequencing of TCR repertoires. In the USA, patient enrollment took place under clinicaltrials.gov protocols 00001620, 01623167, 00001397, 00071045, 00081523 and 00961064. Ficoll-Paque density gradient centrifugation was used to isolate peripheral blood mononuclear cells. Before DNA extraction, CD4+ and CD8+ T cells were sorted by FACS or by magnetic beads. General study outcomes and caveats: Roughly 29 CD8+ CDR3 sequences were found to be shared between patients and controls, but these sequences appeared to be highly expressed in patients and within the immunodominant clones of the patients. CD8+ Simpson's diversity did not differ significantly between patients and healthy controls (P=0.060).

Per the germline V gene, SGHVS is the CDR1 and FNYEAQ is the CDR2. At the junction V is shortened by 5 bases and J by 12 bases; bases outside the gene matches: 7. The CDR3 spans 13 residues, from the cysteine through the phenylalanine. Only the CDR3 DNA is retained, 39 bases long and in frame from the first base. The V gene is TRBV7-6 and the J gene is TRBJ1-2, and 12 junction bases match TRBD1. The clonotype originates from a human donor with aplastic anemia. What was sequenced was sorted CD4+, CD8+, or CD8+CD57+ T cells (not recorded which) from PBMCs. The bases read TGTGCCAGCAGCAAGGGACAGGGGGCTGGAAACACCTTC. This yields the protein CASSKGQGAGNTF.